This T cell receptor beta chain appears in the sequencing data of a study of T cell responses to AZD1222 COVID-19 vaccine. Study-level findings and limits: Receipt of two AZD1222 doses was followed by a rise in Spike-specific TCR breadth and depth.

Notes on this clone: Its antigen is still unknown.

The CDR3 consists of 12 residues. V was shortened by 1 base and J by 4 bases, with 3 bases between the two germline ends. Germline V CDR1 and CDR2: KGHDR, SFDVKD. Assay used: immunoSEQ multiplex PCR; TCRdb lists only in-frame clones, some missing. The sample has some 120,000 clones; around nine tenths are singletons. V usage is TRBV24-1 and J usage is TRBJ2-5; D is undetermined. The sample here was peripheral blood, taken on day 0 of AZD1222 vaccination. This receptor was identified in an adult in good health. CDR3 coding DNA: TGTGCCACCAGTGATTTCGGAGAGACCCAGTACTTC. Translation: CATSDFGETQYF.